This T cell receptor beta chain was sequenced in a study of T cell responses to AZD1222 COVID-19 vaccine. TCRdb's table, derived via immunoSEQ multiplex PCR, lists solely in-frame clones and lacks some. Of around 140,000 clones listed, 90% to 95% are singletons. Trimming removed 4 bases at V and 4 bases at J, with 16 bases between. This CDR3 comprises 15 residues. Germline V lookup: CDR1 SGHTA, CDR2 FQGNSA. The receptor was derived from an adult in good health. This chain links TRBV7-2 with TRBJ1-2; no firm D call. The sequencing used peripheral blood, collected on day 0 of AZD1222 vaccination. The CDR3 loop is CASSYTSGVGYGYTF. The CDR3 nucleotides read TGTGCCAGCAGCTACACATCGGGAGTCGGCTATGGCTACACCTTC.